The present entry profiles one T cell receptor beta chain with its context. Its cognate antigen is unknown. CDR1 is LNHNV, CDR2 YYDKDF, per germline (reference sequence). Trimming removed 4 bases at V and 0 bases at J, with 10 bases between. The CDR3 consists of 15 residues. These data belong to a study of cytomegalovirus exposure and HLA in healthy donors. Study-level information: Unique TCR beta sequences numbering some 120 million came from 150 million to 200 million T cells in an earlier analysis. The study placed about 86% of its approximately 360 genotyped donors in the Caucasian-associated ancestry cluster. Study findings and constraints: Researchers catalogued about 160 TCR beta chains as cytomegalovirus-associated.

A multiplex PCR was run with 60 Vbeta primers and 13 Jbeta primers. Produced via immunoSEQ multiplex PCR; TCRdb's table is partial and in-frame only. The sample contains about 300,000 clones, around 86% of which appear only once. This chain connects TRBV15 to TRBJ2-1; D possibly corresponds to TRBD1 (5 bases). The origin of this receptor is a man between 40 and 49 years old in good health and CMV-seropositive. The sample consisted of PBMCs. The CDR3 is CATSMQGHSYNEQFF. The CDR3 DNA reads as TGTGCCACCAGCATGCAGGGTCACTCCTACAATGAGCAGTTCTTC.